This T cell receptor (beta chain) was sequenced for a study of blood T cells in healthy people across ages. For the study at large: About one barcoded beta molecule per two T cells came from capture by template switching.

This clonotype showed up many times. Antigen: not known. Study-wide results and limits: Measured against age, TCR beta diversity per million T cells decreased in a roughly linear manner.

Next came a second PCR, run for about 7 to 11 cycles, which used a sample-barcoded 5' primer along with a J-beta primer mix. A single record per CDR3 protein comes from TCRdb applying MiXCR to the 5' RACE reads. The profile shows some 1.5 million distinct CDR3 sequences, 28% of them singletons. Caucasian, healthy and from Russia, the donors were aged between about 6 and 90. This CDR3 is 16 amino acids long. V was pared by 6 bases and J by 7 bases, with 16 bases of the junction left unmatched. Germline loops: CDR1 DFQATT, CDR2 SNEGSKA (reference sequence). This clonotype was sampled from a young woman in good health. The V and J genes are TRBV20-1 and TRBJ2-1, with 9 bases matching TRBD2. Sequenced: blood. CDR3 in DNA: TGCAGTGCCCCAGCCGCCGGGGGCGGGGGGGATAATGAGCAGTTCTTC. Protein: CSAPAAGGGGDNEQFF.